The subject of this entry is one TCR beta chain. Germline lookup yields CDR1 MDHEN and CDR2 SYDVKM. V gave up 3 bases and J gave up 0 bases, with 14 bases separating them. The CDR3 length is 17 residues. Random hexamers were used to reverse transcribe an amount of about 0.45 to 1 ug RNA. TCRdb redid the calling of the immunoSEQ multiplex PCR reads with MiXCR, one entry per CDR3 protein. Of fewer than 90,000 distinct CDR3 sequences listed, roughly 92% are singletons. These data belong to a study of CD8 T cells in Susac syndrome. The J gene is TRBJ2-2, the V gene TRBV28; D is unclear. The receptor was derived from a human donor with Susac syndrome. Sequences were obtained from CD8+ T cells from PBMCs. The DNA for the CDR3 is TGTGCCAGCAGTTTGCCAAGGCCGACTTCGAACACCGGGGAGCTGTTTTTT. Translating it yields CASSLPRPTSNTGELFF. The full variable domain, in which reference TRBV28 and TRBJ2-2 provide the parts outside the CDR3, is DVKVTQSSRYLVKRTGEKVFLECVQDMDHENMFWYRQDPGLGLRLIYFSYDVKMKEKGDIPEGYSVSREKKERFSLILESASTNQTSMYLCASSLPRPTSNTGELFFGEGSRLTVL.